The entry below describes one TCR beta chain. The antigen is unknown. The data derive from a study of shared clonotypes between healthy human individuals. General observations from the study: In contrast to clonotypes shared by all four donors, non-shared clonotypes had lower generation probabilities. Roughly 4.6% of naive CD4 clonotypes were common to four donors.

Germline loops: CDR1 SNHLY, CDR2 FYNNEI. Trimming removed 7 bases from V and 0 bases from J, with 10 bases in between. This CDR3 comprises 14 residues. TCRdb keeps only in-frame clones here, not all; method: immunoSEQ multiplex PCR. The sample yields 2 million to 2.5 million clones, roughly 92% seen once. There were no recent acute infections or vaccinations among the donors, who were healthy HIV-negative adults. The rearrangement joins TRBV2 to TRBJ1-3; maybe TRBD1 (6 bases). The specimen was naive CD4+ T cells from PBMCs. Subset here: CD45RA+ positively selected. This clonotype was obtained from a man aged 18 to 29 in good health. Some clones in this sample may be carry-over from other donors' samples. The chain's CDR3 is CASTTGISGNTIYF. The CDR3 DNA sequence: TGTGCCAGCACCACAGGGATCTCTGGAAACACCATATATTTT.